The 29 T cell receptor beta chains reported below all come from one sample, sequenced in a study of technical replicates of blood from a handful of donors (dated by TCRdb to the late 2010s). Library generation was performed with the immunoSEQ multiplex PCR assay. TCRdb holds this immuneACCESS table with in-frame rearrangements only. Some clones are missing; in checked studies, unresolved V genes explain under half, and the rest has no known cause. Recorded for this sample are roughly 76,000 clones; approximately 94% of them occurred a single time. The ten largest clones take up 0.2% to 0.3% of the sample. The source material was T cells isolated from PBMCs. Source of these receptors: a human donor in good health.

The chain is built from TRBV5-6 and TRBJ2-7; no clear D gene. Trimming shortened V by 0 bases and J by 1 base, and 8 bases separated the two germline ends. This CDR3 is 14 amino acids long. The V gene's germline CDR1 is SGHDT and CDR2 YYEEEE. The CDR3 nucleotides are TGTGCCAGCAGCTTGGTAGTTTCTTCCTACGAGCAGTACTTC. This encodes CASSLVVSSYEQYF.

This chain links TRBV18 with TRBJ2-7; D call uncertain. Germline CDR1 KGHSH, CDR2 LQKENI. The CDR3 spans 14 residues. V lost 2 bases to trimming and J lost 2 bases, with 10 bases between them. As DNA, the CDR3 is TGTGCCAGCTCACCATTGGGCCCCGCCTACGAGCAGTACTTC. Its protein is CASSPLGPAYEQYF.

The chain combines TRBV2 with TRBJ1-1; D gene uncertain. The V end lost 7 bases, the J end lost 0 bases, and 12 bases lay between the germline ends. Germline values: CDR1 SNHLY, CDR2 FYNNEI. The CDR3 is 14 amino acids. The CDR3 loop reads CASIGVRVNTEAFF. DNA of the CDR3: TGTGCCAGCATCGGCGTTCGGGTGAACACTGAAGCTTTCTTT.

The CDR3 spells CASSPTGVNQPQHF. DNA for the CDR3: TGTGCCAGCAGTCCCACAGGGGTCAATCAGCCCCAGCATTTT. The gene calls are TRBV11-2 and TRBJ1-5, with 7 nucleotides matching TRBD1. The CDR3 covers 14 residues. Germline values: CDR1 SGHAT, CDR2 FQNNGV. V dropped 6 bases and J dropped 3; count of bases not matched to a gene: 5.

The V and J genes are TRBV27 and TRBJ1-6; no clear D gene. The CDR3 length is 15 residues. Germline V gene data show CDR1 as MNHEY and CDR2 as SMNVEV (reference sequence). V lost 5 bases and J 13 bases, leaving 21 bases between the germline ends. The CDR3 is CASSPRWSESIPLHF. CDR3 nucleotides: TGTGCCAGCAGTCCCCGGTGGAGTGAGAGCATCCCCCTCCACTTT.

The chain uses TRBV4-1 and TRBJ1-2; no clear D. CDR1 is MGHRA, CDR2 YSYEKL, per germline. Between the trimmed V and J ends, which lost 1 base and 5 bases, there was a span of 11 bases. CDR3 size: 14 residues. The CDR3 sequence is CASSQVYDDYGYTF. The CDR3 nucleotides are TGCGCCAGCAGCCAAGTCTACGATGATTATGGCTACACCTTC.

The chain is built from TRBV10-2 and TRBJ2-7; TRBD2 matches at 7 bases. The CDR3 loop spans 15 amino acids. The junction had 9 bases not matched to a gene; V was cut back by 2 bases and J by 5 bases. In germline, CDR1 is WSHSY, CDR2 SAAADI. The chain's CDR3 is CASSELVGGPHEQYF. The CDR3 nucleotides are TGCGCCAGCAGTGAGCTTGTGGGAGGGCCCCACGAGCAGTACTTC.

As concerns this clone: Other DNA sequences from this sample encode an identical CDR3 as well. For the CDR3, the DNA is TGCAGCGTTGAAAGGACTTCTAACACTGAAGCTTTCTTT. This sequence encodes CSVERTSNTEAFF. This sequence joins TRBV29-1 and TRBJ1-1; D is uncertain. Germline V gene sequence: CDR1 SQVTM, CDR2 ANQGSEA. V lost 2 bases to trimming and J lost 2 bases, with 9 bases between them. The CDR3 has 13 amino acids.

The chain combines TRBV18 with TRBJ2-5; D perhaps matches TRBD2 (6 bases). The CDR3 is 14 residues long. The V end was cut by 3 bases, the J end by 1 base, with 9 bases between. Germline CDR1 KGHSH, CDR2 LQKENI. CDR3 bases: TGTGCCAGCTCACCCCCGCGGGGCCAAGAGACCCAGTACTTC. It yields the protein CASSPPRGQETQYF.

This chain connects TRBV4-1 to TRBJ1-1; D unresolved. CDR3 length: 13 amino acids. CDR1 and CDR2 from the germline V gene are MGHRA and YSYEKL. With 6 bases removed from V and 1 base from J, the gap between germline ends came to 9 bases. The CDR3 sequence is CASRRVGNTEAFF. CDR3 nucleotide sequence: TGCGCCAGCAGGAGGGTCGGGAACACTGAAGCTTTCTTT.

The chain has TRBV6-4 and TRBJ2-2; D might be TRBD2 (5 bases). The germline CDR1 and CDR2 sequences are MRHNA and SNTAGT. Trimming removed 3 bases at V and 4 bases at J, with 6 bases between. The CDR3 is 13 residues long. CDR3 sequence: CASSEGSTGELFF. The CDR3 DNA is TGTGCCAGCAGTGAGGGGAGCACCGGGGAGCTGTTTTTT.

The CDR3 nucleotides read TGTGCCACTTACTCAACCACAGATACGCAGTATTTT. This gives the protein CATYSTTDTQYF. This chain links TRBV6-1 with TRBJ2-3; D unclear. The CDR3 extends over 12 amino acids. V lost 10 bases and J lost 2, with 10 bases in between. The V gene's germline CDR1 is MNHNS and CDR2 SASEGT.

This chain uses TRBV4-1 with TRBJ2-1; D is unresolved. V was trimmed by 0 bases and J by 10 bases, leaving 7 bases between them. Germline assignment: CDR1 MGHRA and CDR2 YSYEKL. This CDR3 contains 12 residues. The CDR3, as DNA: TGCGCCAGCAGCCAAGAGGGCCGGGAGCAGTTCTTC. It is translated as CASSQEGREQFF.

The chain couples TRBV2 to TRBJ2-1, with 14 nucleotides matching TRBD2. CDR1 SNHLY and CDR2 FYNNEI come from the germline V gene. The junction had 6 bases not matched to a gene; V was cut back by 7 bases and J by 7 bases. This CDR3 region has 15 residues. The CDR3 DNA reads TGTGCCAGCAAGATCAGACTAGCGGGAGGGAATGAGCAGTTCTTC. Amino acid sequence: CASKIRLAGGNEQFF.

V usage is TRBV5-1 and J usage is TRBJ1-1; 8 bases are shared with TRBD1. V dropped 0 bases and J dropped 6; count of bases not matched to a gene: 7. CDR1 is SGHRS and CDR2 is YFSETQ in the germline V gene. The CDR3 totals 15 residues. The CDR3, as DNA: TGCGCCAGCAGCTTGGGAGTTCAGGGGGCGGCTGAAGCTTTCTTT. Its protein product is CASSLGVQGAAEAFF.

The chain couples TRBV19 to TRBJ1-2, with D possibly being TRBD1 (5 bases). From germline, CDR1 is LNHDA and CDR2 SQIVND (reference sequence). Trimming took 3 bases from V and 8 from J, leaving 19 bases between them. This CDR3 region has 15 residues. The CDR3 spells CASSIWQGLQRGYTF. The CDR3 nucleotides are TGTGCCAGTAGTATCTGGCAGGGACTACAGAGGGGCTACACCTTC. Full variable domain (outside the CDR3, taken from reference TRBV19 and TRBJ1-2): DGGITQSPKYLFRKEGQNVTLSCEQNLNHDAMYWYRQDPGQGLRLIYYSQIVNDFQKGDIAEGYSVSREKKESFPLTVTSAQKNPTAFYLCASSIWQGLQRGYTFGSGTRLTVV.

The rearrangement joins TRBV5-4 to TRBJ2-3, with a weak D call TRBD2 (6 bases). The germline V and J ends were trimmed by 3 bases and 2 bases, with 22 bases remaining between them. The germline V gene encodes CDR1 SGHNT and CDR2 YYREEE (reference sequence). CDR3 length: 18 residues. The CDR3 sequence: CASSSPSSGREITDTQYF. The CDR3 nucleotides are TGTGCCAGCAGCTCCCCTTCGTCGGGGCGGGAAATCACAGATACGCAGTATTTT.

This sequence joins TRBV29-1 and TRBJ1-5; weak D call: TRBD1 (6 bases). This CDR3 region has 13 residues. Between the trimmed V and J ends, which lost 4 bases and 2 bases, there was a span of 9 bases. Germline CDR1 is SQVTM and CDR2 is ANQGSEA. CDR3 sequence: CSVASGGNQPQHF. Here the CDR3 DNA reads TGCAGCGTTGCATCAGGGGGCAATCAGCCCCAGCATTTT.

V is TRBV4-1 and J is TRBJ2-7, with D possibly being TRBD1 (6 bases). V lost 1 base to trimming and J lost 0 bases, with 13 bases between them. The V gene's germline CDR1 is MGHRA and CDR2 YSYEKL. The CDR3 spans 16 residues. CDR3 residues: CASSQAIGQPSYEQYF. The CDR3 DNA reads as TGCGCCAGCAGCCAAGCGATAGGACAGCCCTCCTACGAGCAGTACTTC.

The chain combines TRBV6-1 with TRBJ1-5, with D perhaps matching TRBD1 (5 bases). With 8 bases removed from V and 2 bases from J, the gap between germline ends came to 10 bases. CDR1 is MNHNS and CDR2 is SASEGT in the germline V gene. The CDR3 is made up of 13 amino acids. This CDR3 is CASEDIGNQPQHF. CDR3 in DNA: TGTGCCAGCGAGGACATAGGCAATCAGCCCCAGCATTTT.

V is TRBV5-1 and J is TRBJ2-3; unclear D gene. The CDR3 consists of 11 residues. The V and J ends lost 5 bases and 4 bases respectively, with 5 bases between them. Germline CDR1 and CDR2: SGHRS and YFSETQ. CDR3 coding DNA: TGCGCCAGCAGGTCATCAGATACGCAGTATTTT. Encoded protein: CASRSSDTQYF.

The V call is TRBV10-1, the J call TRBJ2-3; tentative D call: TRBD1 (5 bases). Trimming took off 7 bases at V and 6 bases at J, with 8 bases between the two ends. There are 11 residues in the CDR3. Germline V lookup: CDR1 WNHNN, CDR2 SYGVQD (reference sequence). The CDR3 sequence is CASNKGDTQYF. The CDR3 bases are TGCGCCAGCAACAAGGGGGATACGCAGTATTTT.

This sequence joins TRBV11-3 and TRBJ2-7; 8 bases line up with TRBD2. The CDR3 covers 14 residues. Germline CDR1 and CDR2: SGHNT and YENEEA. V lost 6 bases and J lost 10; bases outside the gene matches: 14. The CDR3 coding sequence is TGTGCCAGCAGTCTCGCGGGGGGACTCGTCCCTCAGTACTTC. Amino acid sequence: CASSLAGGLVPQYF. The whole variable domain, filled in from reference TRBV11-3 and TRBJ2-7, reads EAGVVQSPRYKIIEKKQPVAFWCNPISGHNTLYWYLQNLGQGPELLIRYENEEAVDDSQLPKDRFSAERLKGVDSTLKIQPAELGDSAVYLCASSLAGGLVPQYFGPGTRLTVT.

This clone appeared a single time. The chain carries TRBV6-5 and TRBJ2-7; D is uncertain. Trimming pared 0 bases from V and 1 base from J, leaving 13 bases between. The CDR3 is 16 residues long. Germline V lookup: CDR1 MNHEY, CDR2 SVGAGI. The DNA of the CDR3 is TGTGCCAGCAGTTACTCGCCAGTAACATTGTCCTACGAGCAGTACTTC. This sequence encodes CASSYSPVTLSYEQYF.

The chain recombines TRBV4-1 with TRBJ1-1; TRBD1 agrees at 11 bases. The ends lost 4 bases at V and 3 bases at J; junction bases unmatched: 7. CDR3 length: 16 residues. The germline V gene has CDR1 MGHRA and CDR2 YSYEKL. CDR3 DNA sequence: TGCGCCAGCAGCCCTGGACAGGGGGCGCGTCACACTGAAGCTTTCTTT. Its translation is CASSPGQGARHTEAFF.

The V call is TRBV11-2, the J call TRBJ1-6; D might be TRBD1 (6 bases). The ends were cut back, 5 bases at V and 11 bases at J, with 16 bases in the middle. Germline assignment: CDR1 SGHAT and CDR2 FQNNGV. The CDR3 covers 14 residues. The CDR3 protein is CASSVTRDITPLHF. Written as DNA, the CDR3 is TGTGCCAGCAGCGTTACCCGGGACATAACACCCCTCCACTTT.

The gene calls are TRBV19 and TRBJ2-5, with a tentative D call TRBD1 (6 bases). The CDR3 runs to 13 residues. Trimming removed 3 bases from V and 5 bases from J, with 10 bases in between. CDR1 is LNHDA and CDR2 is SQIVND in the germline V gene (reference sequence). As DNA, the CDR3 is TGTGCCAGTAGTATTTACAGGGAGGAGACCCAGTACTTC. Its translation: CASSIYREETQYF.

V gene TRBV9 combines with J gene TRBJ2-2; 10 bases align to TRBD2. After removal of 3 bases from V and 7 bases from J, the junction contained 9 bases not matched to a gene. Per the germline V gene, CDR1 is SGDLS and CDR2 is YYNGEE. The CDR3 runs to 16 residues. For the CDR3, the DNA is TGTGCCAGCAGCGCCCGAGCGGGGGGGCCCGACGGGGAGCTGTTTTTT. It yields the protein CASSARAGGPDGELFF.

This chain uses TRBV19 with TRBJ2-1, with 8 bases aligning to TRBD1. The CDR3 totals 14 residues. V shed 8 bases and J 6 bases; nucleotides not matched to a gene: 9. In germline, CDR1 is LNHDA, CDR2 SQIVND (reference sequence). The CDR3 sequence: CASQPGTGFNEQFF. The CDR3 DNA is TGTGCCAGTCAGCCCGGGACAGGTTTCAATGAGCAGTTCTTC.